These 21 T cell receptor beta chains originate from one sample sequenced in a study of cytomegalovirus exposure and HLA in healthy donors. This PCR relied on a set of 60 Vbeta primers and 13 Jbeta primers. This table comes from immunoSEQ multiplex PCR, and its TCRdb copy is limited to in-frame clones, with some not included. The sample yields about 130,000 clones, 75% to 85% seen once. The source material was PBMCs. Every receptor here comes from a man aged 25 to 45 in good health and CMV-seropositive.

The J gene is TRBJ1-1, the V gene TRBV6-5; no definite D call. CDR3 size: 13 residues. Trimming shortened V by 5 bases and J by 8 bases, and 15 bases separated the two germline ends. Germline V gives CDR1 MNHEY, CDR2 SVGAGI. The CDR3 DNA sequence: TGTGCCAGCAGTCTCGTCCCCCAGGCGGAAGCTTTCTTT. Its translation: CASSLVPQAEAFF.

V is TRBV9 and J is TRBJ2-2; D uncertain. Germline V lookup: CDR1 SGDLS, CDR2 YYNGEE. This CDR3 spans 15 amino acids. The germline V and J ends were trimmed by 2 bases and 0 bases, with 8 bases remaining between them. The CDR3 nucleotides are TGTGCCAGCAGCGTGAGTAGCACGAACACCGGGGAGCTGTTTTTT. This translates into CASSVSSTNTGELFF. The whole variable domain, remainder taken from reference TRBV9 and TRBJ2-2, is DSGVTQTPKHLITATGQRVTLRCSPRSGDLSVYWYQQSLDQGLQFLIQYYNGEERAKGNILERFSAQQFPDLHSELNLSSLELGDSALYFCASSVSSTNTGELFFGEGSRLTVL.

Details on this clone: A read error may produce the germline difference seen at one junction end. The chain is built from TRBV9 and TRBJ2-1; TRBD1 aligns across 7 bases. CDR3 length equals 15 residues. CDR1 SGDLS and CDR2 YYNGEE come from the germline V gene. The CDR3 DNA reads as TGTGCCAGCAGCCCCTCCGGGACAGACTACAATGAGCAGCTCTTC. Protein product: CASSPSGTDYNEQLF.

The genes are TRBV19 and TRBJ1-5, with D possibly matching TRBD1 (5 bases). The length of the CDR3 is 15 residues. Germline assignment: CDR1 LNHDA and CDR2 SQIVND (reference sequence). The V gene lost 4 bases and the J gene lost 7 bases, with 17 bases spanning the gap. The CDR3 region is CASSRYDSSGQPQHF. CDR3 sequence (DNA): TGTGCCAGTAGTAGATATGACAGTTCTGGCCAGCCCCAGCATTTT. Full variable domain (rest looked up from reference TRBV19 and TRBJ1-5): DGGITQSPKYLFRKEGQNVTLSCEQNLNHDAMYWYRQDPGQGLRLIYYSQIVNDFQKGDIAEGYSVSREKKESFPLTVTSAQKNPTAFYLCASSRYDSSGQPQHFGDGTRLSIL.

The rearrangement links TRBV27 to TRBJ1-1, with TRBD1 identical over 8 bases. This CDR3 region has 14 residues. The germline CDR1 and CDR2 sequences are MNHEY and SMNVEV (reference sequence). The V and J ends lost 6 bases and 5 bases, in that order; junction bases with no gene match: 8. The CDR3 DNA follows: TGTGCCAGCAGGCGACAGGGGTCGGCGACTGAAGCTTTCTTT. Its protein is CASRRQGSATEAFF.

The V and J genes are TRBV7-9 and TRBJ2-3, with 8 bases lining up with TRBD1. Trimming took 5 bases from V and 0 from J; bases not matched to a gene: 4. The CDR3 has 15 residues. The germline V gene has CDR1 SEHNR and CDR2 FQNEAQ (reference sequence). In DNA, the CDR3 is TGTGCCAGCAGCCCAACAGGGGGTAGCACAGATACGCAGTATTTT. It yields the protein CASSPTGGSTDTQYF.

In this sample, this clone turned up a few times. The chain is built from TRBV7-9 and TRBJ1-2; TRBD1 matches at 9 bases. The CDR3 loop spans 17 amino acids. Trimming cost V 4 bases and J 4 bases; bases outside gene matches: 13. From germline, CDR1 is SEHNR and CDR2 FQNEAQ (reference sequence). CDR3: CASSSLGGDRESYGYTF. The CDR3 DNA reads as TGTGCCAGCAGCTCCCTTGGGGGGGACAGGGAAAGCTATGGCTACACCTTC.

The chain links TRBV9 to TRBJ2-6; TRBD1 matches at 7 bases. The germline gives CDR1 SGDLS, CDR2 YYNGEE. The J segment lost 0 bases and the V segment lost 4 bases, leaving 7 bases of the junction unmatched. This CDR3 region has 17 residues. The DNA for the CDR3 is TGTGCCAGCAGCTACAGACCAGGGGGCTCTGGGGCCAACGTCCTGACTTTC. Residues: CASSYRPGGSGANVLTF.

A few counts support this clone. The CDR3 is CASSPYRAHMSTDTQYF. As DNA, the CDR3 is TGTGCCAGCAGCCCTTACAGGGCCCACATGAGCACAGATACGCAGTATTTT. This chain joins TRBV7-3 and TRBJ2-3; D possibly corresponds to TRBD1 (6 bases). In germline, CDR1 is SGHTA, CDR2 FQGTGA. V was cut by 5 bases and J by 0 bases, with 18 bases left in between. CDR3 size: 17 residues.

The V call is TRBV5-1, the J call TRBJ2-4; the D is unclear. The CDR3 runs to 15 residues. CDR1 is SGHRS and CDR2 is YFSETQ in the germline V gene. The V end was cut by 6 bases, the J end by 0 bases, with 13 bases between. CDR3 residues: CASKGERLAKNIQYF. The CDR3 DNA is TGCGCCAGCAAAGGAGAGAGACTAGCCAAAAACATTCAGTACTTC. Full variable domain (remainder filled in from reference TRBV5-1 and TRBJ2-4): KAGVTQTPRYLIKTRGQQVTLSCSPISGHRSVSWYQQTPGQGLQFLFEYFSETQRNKGNFPGRFSGRQFSNSRSEMNVSTLELGDSALYLCASKGERLAKNIQYFGAGTRLSVL.

The chain carries TRBV29-1 and TRBJ1-1, with D tentatively TRBD1 (5 bases). Per germline, CDR1 SQVTM and CDR2 ANQGSEA. CDR3 length: 13 residues. Deletions cut 3 bases from V and 5 bases from J, with 13 bases between. This CDR3 is CSVDLQGGTEAFF. DNA of the CDR3: TGCAGCGTTGACCTGCAGGGAGGAACTGAAGCTTTCTTT. Full variable domain (rest looked up from reference TRBV29-1 and TRBJ1-1): SAVISQKPSRDICQRGTSLTIQCQVDSQVTMMFWYRQQPGQSLTLIATANQGSEATYESGFVIDKFPISRPNLTFSTLTVSNMSPEDSSIYLCSVDLQGGTEAFFGQGTRLTVV.

The rearrangement links TRBV19 to TRBJ2-7; possibly TRBD1 for D (6 bases). Germline V gene data show CDR1 as LNHDA and CDR2 as SQIVND (reference sequence). Trimming took 4 bases from V and 0 from J, leaving 10 bases between them. The CDR3 extends over 14 amino acids. The DNA of the CDR3 is TGTGCCAGTAGTACCCGGGACAACTCCTACGAGCAGTACTTC. Its translation is CASSTRDNSYEQYF.

The chain links TRBV6-5 to TRBJ2-1, with D tentatively TRBD2 (7 bases). This CDR3 is built from 15 residues. CDR1 is MNHEY and CDR2 is SVGAGI in the germline V gene. V gave up 6 bases and J gave up 9 bases, with 21 bases separating them. The CDR3 coding sequence is TGTGCCAGCAGCCCGGATGGGGGGGGGCAGGGTGAGCAGTTCTTC. Protein product: CASSPDGGGQGEQFF.

As DNA, the CDR3 is TGTGCCAGTAGTATAACTTCCGGAGGGTACGAGCAGTACTTC. This translates into CASSITSGGYEQYF. The rearrangement joins TRBV19 to TRBJ2-7; D may be TRBD2 (6 bases). CDR1 and CDR2 from the germline V gene are LNHDA and SQIVND (reference sequence). This CDR3 has 14 amino acids. V was clipped by 2 bases and J by 4 bases, with 12 bases between them.

The chain joins TRBV5-1 to TRBJ2-6; D gene unclear. The germline V and J ends were trimmed by 0 bases and 5 bases, with 12 bases remaining between them. The CDR3 contains 16 residues. Germline CDR1 and CDR2: SGHRS and YFSETQ. Written as DNA, the CDR3 is TGCGCCAGCAGCTTGGTCGCTGGTGACAGGGCCAACGTCCTGACTTTC. This gives the protein CASSLVAGDRANVLTF.

V gene TRBV6-5 combines with J gene TRBJ2-1; 11 bases match TRBD2. Germline loops: CDR1 MNHEY, CDR2 SVGAGI. The CDR3 has 15 residues. V was pared by 5 bases and J by 7 bases, with 7 bases of the junction left unmatched. DNA for the CDR3: TGTGCCAGCAGTACGACTAGCGGGGCTGGTAATGAGCAGTTCTTC. Its protein product is CASSTTSGAGNEQFF.

This clone was observed a handful of times. The chain joins TRBV7-2 to TRBJ2-7; perhaps TRBD2 as D (6 bases). With 4 bases removed from V and 5 bases from J, the gap between germline ends came to 15 bases. This CDR3 region has 14 residues. CDR1 and CDR2 from the germline V gene are SGHTA and FQGNSA. The CDR3 DNA reads as TGTGCCAGCAGCTCCGCGCCGGGCGGGAACGAGCAGTACTTC. Translation gives CASSSAPGGNEQYF.

The chain couples TRBV5-1 to TRBJ1-1; D uncertain. Germline CDR1 and CDR2: SGHRS and YFSETQ. V was shortened by 6 bases and J by 1 base, with 10 bases between the two germline ends. The CDR3 spans 13 residues. CDR3 nucleotide sequence: TGCGCCAGCAAGGCAACAGCGAACACTGAAGCTTTCTTT. It specifies CASKATANTEAFF.

This clone appeared once. The rearrangement links TRBV15 to TRBJ1-6, with D unclear. The V end lost 4 bases, the J end lost 7 bases, and 11 bases lay between the germline ends. The CDR3 has 14 amino acids. From germline, CDR1 is LNHNV and CDR2 YYDKDF (reference sequence). The CDR3 sequence: CATSTGRANSPLHF. CDR3 coding DNA: TGTGCCACCAGCACGGGGAGGGCGAATTCACCCCTCCACTTT.

The V and J genes are TRBV6-5 and TRBJ2-1, with a weak D call TRBD1 (5 bases). Germline V lookup: CDR1 MNHEY, CDR2 SVGAGI. This CDR3 contains 11 residues. Trimming stripped 6 bases from V and 10 bases from J, with 10 bases between. CDR3 region: CASSDRQEQFF. DNA for the CDR3: TGTGCCAGCAGCGATAGACAGGAGCAGTTCTTC.

This clone appeared a single time. J is TRBJ2-7 and V is TRBV10-1; D not certain. The CDR3 length is 15 residues. Germline lookup yields CDR1 WNHNN and CDR2 SYGVQD (reference sequence). Trimming pared 0 bases from V and 5 bases from J, leaving 14 bases between. As DNA, the CDR3 is TGCGCCAGCAGTGAGTCGCCGTGGATAGGAGACGAGCAGTACTTC. It translates to CASSESPWIGDEQYF.